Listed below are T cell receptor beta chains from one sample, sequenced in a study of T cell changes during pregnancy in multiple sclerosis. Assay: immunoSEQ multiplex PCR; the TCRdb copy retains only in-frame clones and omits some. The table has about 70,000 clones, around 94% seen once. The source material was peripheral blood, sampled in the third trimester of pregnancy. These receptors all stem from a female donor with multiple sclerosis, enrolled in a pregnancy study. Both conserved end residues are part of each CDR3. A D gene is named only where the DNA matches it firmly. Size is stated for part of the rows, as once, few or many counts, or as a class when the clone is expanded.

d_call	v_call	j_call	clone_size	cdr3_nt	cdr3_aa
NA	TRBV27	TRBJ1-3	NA	TGTGCCAGCAGCTACGGAAACACCATATATTTT	CASSYGNTIYF
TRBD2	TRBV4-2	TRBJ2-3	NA	TGTGCCAGCAGCCCCCGAACCCCGACTAGCGGGGGCACAGATACGCAGTATTTT	CASSPRTPTSGGTDTQYF
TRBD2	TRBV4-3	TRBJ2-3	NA	TGCGCCAGCAGCCAAGAAGCGGGGGGGCTATCCACAGATACGCAGTATTTT	CASSQEAGGLSTDTQYF
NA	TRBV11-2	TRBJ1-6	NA	TGTGCCAGCAGCTCAATGGGGGGGTATTCACCCCTCCACTTT	CASSSMGGYSPLHF
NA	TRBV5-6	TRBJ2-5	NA	TGTGCCAGCAGCTTGAGATTCGCCCTCCGGGGTTTATACCAAGAGACCCAGTACTTC	CASSLRFALRGLYQETQYF
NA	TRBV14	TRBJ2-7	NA	TGTGCCAGCAGTCTCAAGGGGTACGAGCAGTACTTC	CASSLKGYEQYF
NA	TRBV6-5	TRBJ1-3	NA	TGTGCCAGCAGTTACTACGGGGGAAACACCATATATTTT	CASSYYGGNTIYF
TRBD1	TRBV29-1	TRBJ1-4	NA	TGCAGCGTCTCCAGCCCGGGACAGGGGACCGAAAAACTGTTTTTT	CSVSSPGQGTEKLFF
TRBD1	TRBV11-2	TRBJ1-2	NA	TGTGCCAGCAGCCCGACAGGGATCTATGGCTACACCTTC	CASSPTGIYGYTF
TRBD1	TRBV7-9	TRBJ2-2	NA	TGTGCCAGCAGCCCACAACCGGGACAGGGCTCTTCAACCGGGGAGCTGTTTTTT	CASSPQPGQGSSTGELFF
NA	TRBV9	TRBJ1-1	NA	TGTGCCAGCAGCACCAGGGTCTCGAACACTGAAGCTTTCTTT	CASSTRVSNTEAFF
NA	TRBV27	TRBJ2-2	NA	TGTGCCAGCAGTTTATCGGTGGGGCCCTCGGGCACCGGGGAGCTGTTTTTT	CASSLSVGPSGTGELFF
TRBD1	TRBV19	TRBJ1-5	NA	TGTGCCAGTAGTGCCGGGACAGGGAACAATCAGCCCCAGCATTTT	CASSAGTGNNQPQHF
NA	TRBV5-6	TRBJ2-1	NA	TGTGCCAGCAGCGAGCTGCTAGGGGCCTCCTCCTACAATGAGCAGTTCTTC	CASSELLGASSYNEQFF
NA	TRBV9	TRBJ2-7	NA	TGTGCCAGCAGCCCCCAGTGGGAGACCTACGAGCAGTACTTC	CASSPQWETYEQYF
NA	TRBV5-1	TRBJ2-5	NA	TGCGCCAGCAGCTTGCCGGGGGAGACCCAGTACTTC	CASSLPGETQYF
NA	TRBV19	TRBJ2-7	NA	TGTGCCAGTAGTATTTCGTTTAGTCAATCCTACGAGCAGTACTTC	CASSISFSQSYEQYF
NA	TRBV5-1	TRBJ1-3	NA	TGCGCCAGCAGCTTGGATCAGGGCCTGGGGACTGGAAACACCATATATTTT	CASSLDQGLGTGNTIYF
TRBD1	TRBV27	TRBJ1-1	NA	TGTGCCAGCAGTTTATTAATGGGACAGGGGATTCACACTGAAGCTTTCTTT	CASSLLMGQGIHTEAFF
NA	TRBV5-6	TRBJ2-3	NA	TGTGCCAGCAGCCCCCCGACAGACACAGATACGCAGTATTTT	CASSPPTDTDTQYF
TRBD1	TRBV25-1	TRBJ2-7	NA	TGTGCCAGCATGAAGACAGGGTCCTACGAGCAGTACTTC	CASMKTGSYEQYF
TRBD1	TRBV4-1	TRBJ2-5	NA	TGCGCCAGCAGGGCAAGTACAGGGGTTATCGAGACCCAGTACTTC	CASRASTGVIETQYF
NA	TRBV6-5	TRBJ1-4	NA	TGTGCCAGCCGGAGCGTAGGCGGGGCCGGGGAAAAACTGTTTTTT	CASRSVGGAGEKLFF
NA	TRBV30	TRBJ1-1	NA	TGTGCCTGGATTTACGCTGGGGGCGCTGAAGCTTTCTTT	CAWIYAGGAEAFF
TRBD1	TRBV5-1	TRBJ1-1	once	TGCGCCAGCAGCTTAGGACAGGGTGGCACTGAAGCTTTCTTT	CASSLGQGGTEAFF
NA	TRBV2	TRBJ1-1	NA	TGTGCCAGCAGCACGGGGGGGAACACTGAAGCTTTCTTT	CASSTGGNTEAFF
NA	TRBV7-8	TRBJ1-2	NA	TGTGCCAGCAGCCCGGGGTTGGGCTACACCTTC	CASSPGLGYTF
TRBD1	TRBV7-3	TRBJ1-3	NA	TGTGCCAGCAGCGCACAGGGGGCGCTTGGAAACACCATATATTTT	CASSAQGALGNTIYF
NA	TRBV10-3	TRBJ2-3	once	TGTGCCATCAGGATGGACAGCTCCACAGATACGCAGTATTTT	CAIRMDSSTDTQYF
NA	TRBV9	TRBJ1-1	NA	TGTGCCAGCAGCCCAGACACGCTGGGTGAAGCTTTCTTT	CASSPDTLGEAFF
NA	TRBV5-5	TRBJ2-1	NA	TGTGCCAGCAGCTTGTGGGGCCCCTACAATGAGCAGTTCTTC	CASSLWGPYNEQFF
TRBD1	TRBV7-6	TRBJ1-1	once	TGTGCCAGCAGCGGAAACCGGGACAGGGGGACGGGAACTGAAGCTTTCTTT	CASSGNRDRGTGTEAFF
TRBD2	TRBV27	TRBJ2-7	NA	TGTGCCAGCAGTTTTGGGGGGGTTTTGGGAGAGCAGTACTTC	CASSFGGVLGEQYF
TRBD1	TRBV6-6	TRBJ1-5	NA	TGTGCCAGCACCCCGGACAGGGGGGGTCAGCCCCAGCATTTT	CASTPDRGGQPQHF
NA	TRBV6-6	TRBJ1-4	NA	TGTGCCAGCAGTTACTCCATTTCGGGGTCGGCGTGTTTT	CASSYSISGSACF
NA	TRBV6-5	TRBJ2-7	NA	TGTGCCAGCAGTTACGACGGGGGATTAAGCGAGCAGTACTTC	CASSYDGGLSEQYF
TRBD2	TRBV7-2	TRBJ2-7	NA	TGTGCCAGCAGCTTAGTAGCGGGGGGTTCCTACGAGCAGTACTTC	CASSLVAGGSYEQYF
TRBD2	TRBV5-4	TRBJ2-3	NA	TGTGCCAGCAGCTTGGCGGGGGGAGATACGCAGTATTTT	CASSLAGGDTQYF
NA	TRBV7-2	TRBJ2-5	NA	TGTGCCAGCAGCTCACCCCTAGTTGGAGAGACCCAGTACTTC	CASSSPLVGETQYF
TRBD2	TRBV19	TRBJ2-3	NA	TGTGCCAGTAGTGGCGGGGGGGCTGGAGATACGCAGTATTTT	CASSGGGAGDTQYF
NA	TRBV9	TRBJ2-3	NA	TGTGCCAGCAGCGTGGGGGGGGCAAGCACAGATACGCAGTATTTT	CASSVGGASTDTQYF
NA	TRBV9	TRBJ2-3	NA	TGTGCCAGCAGCGTAGCACTCCGTGAAGCTCAAGATACGCAGTATTTT	CASSVALREAQDTQYF
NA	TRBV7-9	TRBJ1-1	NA	TGTGCCAGCAGCACGAGGACGGGATATGAAGCTTTCTTT	CASSTRTGYEAFF
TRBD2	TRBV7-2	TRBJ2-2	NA	TGTGCCAGCAGCTTAGGGACTAGCGGGGGGGAGCTGTTTTTT	CASSLGTSGGELFF
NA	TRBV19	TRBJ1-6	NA	TGTGCCAGTAGTATAGATCCGTTCTATAATTCACCCCTCCACTTT	CASSIDPFYNSPLHF